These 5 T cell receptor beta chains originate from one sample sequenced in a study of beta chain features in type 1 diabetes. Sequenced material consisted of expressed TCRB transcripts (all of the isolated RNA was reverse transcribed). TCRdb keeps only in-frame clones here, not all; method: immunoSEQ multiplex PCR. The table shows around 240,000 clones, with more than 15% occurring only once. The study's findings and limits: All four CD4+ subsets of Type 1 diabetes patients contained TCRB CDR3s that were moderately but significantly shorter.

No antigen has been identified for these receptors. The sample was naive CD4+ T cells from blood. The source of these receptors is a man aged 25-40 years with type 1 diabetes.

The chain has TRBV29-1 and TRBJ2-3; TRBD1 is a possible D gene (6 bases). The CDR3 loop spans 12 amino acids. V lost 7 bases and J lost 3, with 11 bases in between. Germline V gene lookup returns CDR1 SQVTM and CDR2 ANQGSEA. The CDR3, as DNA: TGCAGCGAACTGGGGGCTACAGATACGCAGTATTTT. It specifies CSELGATDTQYF.

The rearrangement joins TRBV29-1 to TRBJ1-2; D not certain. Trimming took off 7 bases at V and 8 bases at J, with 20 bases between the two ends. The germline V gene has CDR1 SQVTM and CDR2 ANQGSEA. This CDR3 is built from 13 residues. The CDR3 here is CSATVEVYLGYTF. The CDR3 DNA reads TGCAGCGCGACGGTAGAGGTGTATTTAGGCTACACCTTC. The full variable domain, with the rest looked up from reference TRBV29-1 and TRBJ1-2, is SAVISQKPSRDICQRGTSLTIQCQVDSQVTMMFWYRQQPGQSLTLIATANQGSEATYESGFVIDKFPISRPNLTFSTLTVSNMSPEDSSIYLCSATVEVYLGYTFGSGTRLTVV.

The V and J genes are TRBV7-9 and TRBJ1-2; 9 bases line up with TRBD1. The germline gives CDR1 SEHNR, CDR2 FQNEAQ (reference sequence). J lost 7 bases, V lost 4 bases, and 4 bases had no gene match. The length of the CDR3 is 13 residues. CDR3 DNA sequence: TGTGCCAGCAGCTGGGACAGGGTTGGTGGCTACACCTTC. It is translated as CASSWDRVGGYTF.

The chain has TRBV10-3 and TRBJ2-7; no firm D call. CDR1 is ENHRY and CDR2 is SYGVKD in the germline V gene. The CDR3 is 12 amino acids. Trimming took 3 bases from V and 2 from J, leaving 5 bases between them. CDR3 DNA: TGTGCCATCAGTGACAGCACCTACGAGCAGTACTTC. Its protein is CAISDSTYEQYF.

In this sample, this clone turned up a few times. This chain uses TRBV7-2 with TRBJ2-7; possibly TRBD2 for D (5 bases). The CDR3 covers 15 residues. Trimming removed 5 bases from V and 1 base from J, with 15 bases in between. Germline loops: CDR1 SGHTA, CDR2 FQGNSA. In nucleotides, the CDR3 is TGTGCCAGCAGCCGACTCACCGGGAATTCCTACGAGCAGTACTTC. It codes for CASSRLTGNSYEQYF.